What follows are 26 T cell receptor beta chains derived from one specimen sequenced in a study of T cell changes during pregnancy in multiple sclerosis. TCRdb keeps only in-frame clones here, not all; method: immunoSEQ multiplex PCR. The sample yields some 47,000 clones, 70% to 90% seen once. The specimen was peripheral blood, collected in the first trimester of pregnancy. The receptor set was obtained from a female donor with multiple sclerosis, enrolled in a pregnancy study.

The chain employs TRBV6-6 and TRBJ1-1; D is uncertain. V gave up 6 bases and J gave up 1 base, with 9 bases separating them. This CDR3 is built from 13 residues. Germline-derived CDR1 and CDR2 are MNHNY and SVGAGI (reference sequence). The CDR3 protein is CASRQKTNTEAFF. The CDR3 coding sequence is TGTGCCAGCAGACAGAAGACGAACACTGAAGCTTTCTTT.

This clone was seen a handful of times. This chain uses TRBV4-1 with TRBJ1-2; 7 bases map to TRBD1. The CDR3 is made up of 17 amino acids. Germline V gene data show CDR1 as MGHRA and CDR2 as YSYEKL. V lost 0 bases, J lost 0 bases, and 7 bases stayed unmatched. In nucleotides, the CDR3 is TGCGCCAGCAGCCAAGACGGGACAGTGAGAACTAACTATGGCTACACCTTC. Protein: CASSQDGTVRTNYGYTF.

The V call is TRBV19, the J call TRBJ2-1; possibly TRBD1 for D (6 bases). Between the trimmed V and J ends, which lost 5 bases and 0 bases, there was a span of 17 bases. This CDR3 is built from 17 residues. The V gene's germline CDR1 is LNHDA and CDR2 SQIVND (reference sequence). The CDR3 DNA follows: TGTGCCAGTAGTGAAAGGACAGCGCGGAGCTCCTACAATGAGCAGTTCTTC. Translated: CASSERTARSSYNEQFF.

The rearrangement links TRBV5-1 to TRBJ2-2; weak D call: TRBD2 (5 bases). With 1 base removed from V and 4 bases from J, the gap between germline ends came to 11 bases. Germline loops: CDR1 SGHRS, CDR2 YFSETQ. The CDR3 spans 15 residues. The CDR3, as DNA: TGCGCCAGCAGCTTGATAGGAGGAACCACCGGGGAGCTGTTTTTT. Its translation is CASSLIGGTTGELFF. The full variable domain, in which reference TRBV5-1 and TRBJ2-2 provide the parts outside the CDR3, is KAGVTQTPRYLIKTRGQQVTLSCSPISGHRSVSWYQQTPGQGLQFLFEYFSETQRNKGNFPGRFSGRQFSNSRSEMNVSTLELGDSALYLCASSLIGGTTGELFFGEGSRLTVL.

The V gene is TRBV14, the J gene TRBJ1-1; 8 bases align to TRBD1. Germline V lookup: CDR1 SGHDN, CDR2 FVKESK. V lost 3 bases, J lost 1 base, and 4 bases stayed unmatched. The length of the CDR3 is 15 residues. The CDR3 is CASSHWTGKNTEAFF. The CDR3 DNA sequence: TGTGCCAGCAGCCATTGGACAGGGAAGAACACTGAAGCTTTCTTT.

The J gene is TRBJ1-1, the V gene TRBV2; D unresolved. Germline V CDR1 and CDR2: SNHLY, FYNNEI. The length of the CDR3 is 15 residues. V gave up 2 bases and J gave up 4 bases, with 14 bases separating them. The CDR3 spells CASSESPVLSTEAFF. CDR3 DNA: TGTGCCAGCAGTGAATCACCGGTTCTGAGCACTGAAGCTTTCTTT.

The CDR3, as DNA: TGTGCCAGCAGCACCCGACCGACAGCGAACACTGAAGCTTTCTTT. Translation gives CASSTRPTANTEAFF. The genes are TRBV9 and TRBJ1-1; tentatively, D is TRBD1 (5 bases). The V gene's germline CDR1 is SGDLS and CDR2 YYNGEE. This CDR3 is 15 amino acids long. The germline V and J ends were trimmed by 4 bases and 1 base, with 14 bases remaining between them.

The chain links TRBV6-5 to TRBJ2-7, with a tentative D call TRBD1 (6 bases). With 7 bases removed from V and 5 bases from J, the gap between germline ends came to 18 bases. Germline V gene sequence: CDR1 MNHEY, CDR2 SVGAGI. There are 14 residues in the CDR3. DNA of the CDR3: TGTGCCAGCACTCCACACCCACAGGGCCACGAGCAGTACTTC. Translation: CASTPHPQGHEQYF.

J is TRBJ2-7 and V is TRBV4-1, with 12 bases lining up with TRBD1. This CDR3 spans 16 amino acids. Germline trimming cut 4 bases from V and 5 bases from J; bases unmatched to any gene: 9. Germline lookup yields CDR1 MGHRA and CDR2 YSYEKL. The CDR3 region is CASSRQGGQGADEQYF. DNA of the CDR3: TGCGCCAGCAGCCGTCAGGGGGGACAGGGGGCCGACGAGCAGTACTTC.

The rearrangement links TRBV6-1 to TRBJ2-5, with 8 bases aligning to TRBD1. The CDR3 has 15 residues. V was clipped by 2 bases and J by 2 bases; unmatched bases: 4. The germline V gene has CDR1 MNHNS and CDR2 SASEGT. The CDR3 DNA is TGTGCCAGCAGTGAAATTCAGGGGGCGCAAGAGACCCAGTACTTC. Translated, it gives CASSEIQGAQETQYF.

This clone was picked up one time. The chain has TRBV5-4 and TRBJ1-2; D perhaps matches TRBD1 (6 bases). Trimming pared 1 base from V and 7 bases from J, leaving 17 bases between. The CDR3 contains 15 residues. The germline V gene has CDR1 SGHNT and CDR2 YYREEE (reference sequence). CDR3 protein: CASSLNLQGQSGYTF. The DNA of the CDR3 is TGTGCCAGCAGCTTGAACCTGCAGGGACAAAGTGGCTACACCTTC. The complete variable domain, with remaining parts taken from reference TRBV5-4 and TRBJ1-2, reads ETGVTQSPTHLIKTRGQQVTLRCSSQSGHNTVSWYQQALGQGPQFIFQYYREEENGRGNFPPRFSGLQFPNYSSELNVNALELDDSALYLCASSLNLQGQSGYTFGSGTRLTVV.

V gene TRBV4-1 combines with J gene TRBJ2-5, with 8 bases that match TRBD2. The CDR3 covers 14 residues. Per the germline V gene, CDR1 is MGHRA and CDR2 is YSYEKL. V was pared by 3 bases and J by 5 bases, with 5 bases of the junction left unmatched. CDR3 DNA sequence: TGCGCCAGCAGCCACGGTAGCGGGACGGAGACCCAGTACTTC. This codes for CASSHGSGTETQYF.

The chain has TRBV19 and TRBJ1-2, with D unclear. This CDR3 contains 13 residues. Trimming removed 5 bases from V and 1 base from J, with 8 bases in between. CDR1 and CDR2 from the germline V gene are LNHDA and SQIVND (reference sequence). The CDR3, as DNA: TGTGCCAGTAGTGGAGTCAGTAACTATGGCTACACCTTC. It yields the protein CASSGVSNYGYTF. Full variable domain (remainder filled in from reference TRBV19 and TRBJ1-2): DGGITQSPKYLFRKEGQNVTLSCEQNLNHDAMYWYRQDPGQGLRLIYYSQIVNDFQKGDIAEGYSVSREKKESFPLTVTSAQKNPTAFYLCASSGVSNYGYTFGSGTRLTVV.

The genes are TRBV7-2 and TRBJ2-5; the D gene is possibly TRBD2 (7 bases). This CDR3 contains 14 residues. Germline V lookup: CDR1 SGHTA, CDR2 FQGNSA. The V and J ends lost 3 bases and 5 bases respectively, with 13 bases between them. The CDR3 loop reads CASSFTGRGETQYF. The CDR3 bases are TGTGCCAGCAGCTTCACAGGGAGGGGGGAGACCCAGTACTTC.

This clone has just one count. The J gene is TRBJ2-2, the V gene TRBV5-5; D might be TRBD2 (6 bases). The length of the CDR3 is 14 residues. V was pared by 6 bases and J by 2 bases, with 11 bases between. Germline V gene data show CDR1 as SGHKS and CDR2 as YYEKEE (reference sequence). CDR3 loop: CASTAGPNTGELFF. The CDR3 DNA reads as TGTGCCAGCACCGCGGGGCCTAACACCGGGGAGCTGTTTTTT.

This clone was counted only a few times. The rearrangement links TRBV7-9 to TRBJ1-2, with 8 bases that match TRBD1. This CDR3 has 16 residues. Germline values: CDR1 SEHNR, CDR2 FQNEAQ (reference sequence). The V gene end was trimmed by 0 bases and the J gene end by 8 bases; junction bases not matched to a gene: 11. The CDR3 bases are TGTGCCAGCAGCTTAGCGGAAGACTGGGCAGGGGGCGGCTACACCTTC. This gives the protein CASSLAEDWAGGGYTF.

V gene TRBV7-2 combines with J gene TRBJ1-2, with TRBD1 as a possible D gene (5 bases). V gave up 1 base and J gave up 9 bases, with 18 bases separating them. Germline assignment: CDR1 SGHTA and CDR2 FQGNSA. This CDR3 contains 15 residues. This CDR3 reads CASSLEFGRVYSYTF. The CDR3 DNA reads TGTGCCAGCAGCTTAGAGTTCGGCAGGGTGTATAGCTACACCTTC.

This sequence joins TRBV27 and TRBJ2-7; 12 bases map to TRBD2. The CDR3 is 19 residues long. CDR1 is MNHEY and CDR2 is SMNVEV in the germline V gene (reference sequence). The V gene end was trimmed by 3 bases and the J gene end by 3 bases; junction bases not matched to a gene: 15. CDR3 coding DNA: TGTGCCAGCAGTTTTCTCCCTAATGCTGGACTAGCGGGGCACTACGAGCAGTACTTC. Amino acids: CASSFLPNAGLAGHYEQYF.

This clone occurred a few times. The V call is TRBV5-4, the J call TRBJ2-3; the match to TRBD1 covers 7 bases. Per the germline V gene, CDR1 is SGHNT and CDR2 is YYREEE (reference sequence). V lost 4 bases to trimming and J lost 6 bases; unmatched junction nucleotides: 11. This CDR3 contains 15 residues. In DNA form, the CDR3 reads TGTGCCAGCAGCATCCGACAGGGACGCGGGGATACGCAGTATTTT. Translated: CASSIRQGRGDTQYF.

V is TRBV5-6 and J is TRBJ2-2, with TRBD1 matching over 8 bases. CDR3 length equals 15 residues. With V trimmed by 2 bases and J by 4 bases, 4 bases remained unmatched. Germline V gene data show CDR1 as SGHDT and CDR2 as YYEEEE. The CDR3 DNA reads as TGTGCCAGCAGCTTTGGGGACAGGCTCACCGGGGAGCTGTTTTTT. Translating gives CASSFGDRLTGELFF.

The chain has TRBV19 and TRBJ1-1; 10 nucleotides line up with TRBD1. Germline V lookup: CDR1 LNHDA, CDR2 SQIVND (reference sequence). V trimming: 8 bases; J trimming: 11 bases; junction bases outside the gene matches: 11. The CDR3 spans 13 residues. CDR3 in DNA: TGTGCCAGTTGGGACAGGGGAGGGGATCCGGCTTTCTTT. This sequence encodes CASWDRGGDPAFF. Based on the CDR3 plus reference TRBV19 and TRBJ1-1, the full variable domain is DGGITQSPKYLFRKEGQNVTLSCEQNLNHDAMYWYRQDPGQGLRLIYYSQIVNDFQKGDIAEGYSVSREKKESFPLTVTSAQKNPTAFYLCASWDRGGDPAFFGQGTRLTVV.

This chain connects TRBV5-1 to TRBJ2-1, with D unclear. Looked up from germline, CDR1 is SGHRS and CDR2 is YFSETQ. Trimming stripped 1 base from V and 1 base from J, with 3 bases between. CDR3 length equals 13 residues. The CDR3 region is CASSLTSYNEQFF. As DNA, the CDR3 is TGCGCCAGCAGCTTGACATCCTACAATGAGCAGTTCTTC.

V and J are TRBV29-1 and TRBJ1-1; D is perhaps TRBD1 (6 bases). Germline CDR1 SQVTM, CDR2 ANQGSEA. Trimming removed 0 bases from V and 4 bases from J, with 15 bases in between. This CDR3 region has 15 residues. For the CDR3, the DNA is TGCAGCGTTGAAGATCTTACGGGGGGCCCCACTGAAGCTTTCTTT. Translation: CSVEDLTGGPTEAFF.

The chain has TRBV2 and TRBJ1-2; 9 bases align to TRBD1. There are 17 residues in the CDR3. Trimming at V came to 6 bases and at J to 7 bases, leaving 18 bases not matched to a gene. Looked up from germline, CDR1 is SNHLY and CDR2 is FYNNEI. In DNA, the CDR3 is TGTGCCAGCAGGGAGCCGGGACAGGGAGTTAGGAAGACTGGCTACACCTTC. It codes for CASREPGQGVRKTGYTF. Supplemented by reference TRBV2 and TRBJ1-2, the full variable domain reads EPEVTQTPSHQVTQMGQEVILRCVPISNHLYFYWYRQILGQKVEFLVSFYNNEISEKSEIFDDQFSVERPDGSNFTLKIRSTKLEDSAMYFCASREPGQGVRKTGYTFGSGTRLTVV.

This chain joins TRBV23-1 and TRBJ1-3; no firm D call. TRBV23-1 is treated as an ORF (open reading frame) with a function not yet certain. The CDR3 loop spans 16 amino acids. Trimming cost V 1 base and J 0 bases, with 10 bases left between them. The CDR3: CASSQCRRPSGNTIYF. The CDR3 nucleotides read TGCGCCAGCAGTCAATGCAGGCGCCCCTCTGGAAACACCATATATTTT.

V gene TRBV9 combines with J gene TRBJ1-1; D gene ambiguous. Between the trimmed V and J ends, which lost 0 bases and 8 bases, there was a span of 20 bases. CDR1 is SGDLS, CDR2 YYNGEE, per germline. The CDR3 is 16 residues long. The CDR3 DNA reads TGTGCCAGCAGCGTAGGGGCGGGATTTGCTCTCTCGGAAGCTTTCTTT. Its protein product is CASSVGAGFALSEAFF.